This entry features one T cell receptor beta chain sequence. V gave up 2 bases and J gave up 5 bases; unmatched junction bases: 5. The V gene's germline CDR1 is SGHRS and CDR2 YFSETQ. The length of the CDR3 is 15 residues. The sample originates from a study of T-cell memory formation after mild COVID-19. Background on the study: For the most part, TCR clusters were specific to one donor.

Each CDR3 protein gets one entry after TCRdb re-called the 5' RACE reads with MiXCR. The sample lists about 60,000 distinct CDR3 sequences; less than 15% were seen once. The sequence came from a man aged 18 to 29 who had mild COVID-19 (a few samples of this study predate the infection). Cell type and time point are not known. The sample taken for sequencing was PBMCs or a T cell subset sorted from them (not recorded which). This chain connects TRBV5-1 to TRBJ2-3; 10 bases map to TRBD2. The CDR3 bases are TGCGCCAGCAGCTTACTAGCGGGGAAGGGAGATACGCAGTATTTT. Protein product: CASSLLAGKGDTQYF.